These 16 T cell receptor beta chains share one sample of origin, sequenced in a study of blood T cell repertoires in COVID-19. TCRdb keeps only in-frame clones here, not all; method: immunoSEQ multiplex PCR. The data contain under 250,000 clones, 65% to 90% of them singletons. Specimen: PBMCs or T cells enriched from blood (not recorded which). The receptors stem from a woman between 50 and 59 years old with acute COVID-19.

This sequence joins TRBV28 and TRBJ1-1; D possibly corresponds to TRBD1 (6 bases). Trimming cost V 3 bases and J 3 bases, with 11 bases left between them. Germline V CDR1 and CDR2: MDHEN, SYDVKM. The CDR3 covers 14 residues. The CDR3 DNA reads TGTGCCAGCAGTTTCCCCACAGGGTACACTGAAGCTTTCTTT. Its translation is CASSFPTGYTEAFF.

CDR3 DNA: TGCGCCAGCAGCCAAGAAAGGTATCCGGGGTCCTACGAGCAGTACTTC. It translates to CASSQERYPGSYEQYF. This chain joins TRBV4-3 and TRBJ2-7; TRBD2 might be the D (5 bases). Germline V gives CDR1 LGHNA, CDR2 YSLEER. Trimming left V 0 bases short and J 1 base short, with 13 bases between. The CDR3 totals 16 residues.

The V call is TRBV6-2 or TRBV6-3, the J call TRBJ2-7, with 9 bases matching TRBD2. The CDR3 loop spans 15 amino acids. V trimming: 4 bases; J trimming: 3 bases; junction bases outside the gene matches: 7. The germline CDR1 and CDR2 sequences are MNHEY and SVGEGT. CDR3 coding DNA: TGTGCCAGCAGTTTGAAAGGACTAGCGATCTACGAGCAGTACTTC. Its protein is CASSLKGLAIYEQYF.

The J gene is TRBJ2-2, the V gene TRBV2; 8 bases map to TRBD2. Germline loops: CDR1 SNHLY, CDR2 FYNNEI. Trimming at V came to 9 bases and at J to 0 bases, leaving 3 bases not matched to a gene. This CDR3 is built from 14 residues. The CDR3 here is CASDSGTNTGELFF. For the CDR3, the DNA is TGTGCCAGTGATAGCGGGACGAACACCGGGGAGCTGTTTTTT.

This clone has a single count. This chain uses TRBV7-2 with TRBJ2-2; perhaps TRBD1 as D (6 bases). The germline V gene encodes CDR1 SGHTA and CDR2 FQGNSA. Trimming pared 2 bases from V and 5 bases from J, leaving 6 bases between. This CDR3 region has 13 residues. The CDR3: CASSLQGTGELFF. CDR3 nucleotides: TGTGCCAGCAGCTTACAGGGGACCGGGGAGCTGTTTTTT.

This clone was observed a few times. V usage is TRBV19 and J usage is TRBJ1-5, with no clear D. This CDR3 comprises 17 residues. V was clipped by 7 bases and J by 0 bases, with 19 bases between them. CDR1 is LNHDA, CDR2 SQIVND, per germline (reference sequence). The CDR3 region has the DNA TGTGCCAGTATACCCTCTTCGGGAGGGAATAGCAATCAGCCCCAGCATTTT. Its protein is CASIPSSGGNSNQPQHF.

The chain combines TRBV28 with TRBJ1-6, with D unclear. CDR1 and CDR2 from the germline V gene are MDHEN and SYDVKM. This CDR3 contains 15 residues. V shed 4 bases and J shed 7 bases, with 14 bases lying between them. In DNA form, the CDR3 reads TGTGCCAGCAGTTCTTTCACAGTTTCCAATTCACCCCTCCACTTT. Its protein product is CASSSFTVSNSPLHF.

The chain has TRBV11-2 and TRBJ2-1; perhaps TRBD2 as D (7 bases). The V end lost 7 bases, the J end lost 7 bases, and 20 bases lay between the germline ends. CDR3 length equals 15 residues. Germline V gene data show CDR1 as SGHAT and CDR2 as FQNNGV. CDR3 in DNA: TGTGCCAGCAACCTTAGGGGGGGCCCTTTTAATGAGCAGTTCTTC. Protein product: CASNLRGGPFNEQFF. The full variable domain, rest sourced from reference TRBV11-2 and TRBJ2-1, is EAGVAQSPRYKIIEKRQSVAFWCNPISGHATLYWYQQILGQGPKLLIQFQNNGVVDDSQLPKDRFSAERLKGVDSTLKIQPAKLEDSAVYLCASNLRGGPFNEQFFGPGTRLTVL.

A note on this clone: One base away lies a much larger clone, so this may be a sequencing read error. The same CDR3 also results from other DNA sequences found in this sample. The CDR3 reads CASSPTLGASTGELFF. The CDR3 DNA sequence: TGTGCCAGTAGCCCTACATTGGGGGCGAGCACCGGGGAGCTGTTTTTT. The J gene is TRBJ2-2, the V gene TRBV5-4; D might be TRBD1 (6 bases). Germline V gene lookup returns CDR1 SGHNT and CDR2 YYREEE (reference sequence). The CDR3 extends over 16 amino acids. Trimming removed 8 bases from V and 4 bases from J, with 21 bases in between.

The chain uses TRBV30 and TRBJ2-5, with D unclear. V was shortened by 0 bases and J by 7 bases, with 18 bases between the two germline ends. This CDR3 has 15 amino acids. CDR1 and CDR2 (germline): GTSNPN, SVGIG (reference sequence). The CDR3 sequence: CAWSVGVLGVRTQYF. The CDR3 nucleotides are TGTGCCTGGAGTGTTGGTGTCCTAGGAGTCCGGACCCAGTACTTC.

The V gene is TRBV5-1, the J gene TRBJ1-1, with no clear D. The germline V gene encodes CDR1 SGHRS and CDR2 YFSETQ. Trimming left V 4 bases short and J 2 bases short, with 12 bases between. There are 14 residues in the CDR3. The CDR3 spells CASSQTGVNTEAFF. The CDR3 coding sequence is TGCGCCAGCAGCCAGACCGGGGTAAACACTGAAGCTTTCTTT. Combining the CDR3 with reference TRBV5-1 and TRBJ1-1 gives the whole variable domain KAGVTQTPRYLIKTRGQQVTLSCSPISGHRSVSWYQQTPGQGLQFLFEYFSETQRNKGNFPGRFSGRQFSNSRSEMNVSTLELGDSALYLCASSQTGVNTEAFFGQGTRLTVV.

This clone was seen only a few times. CDR3 sequence (DNA): TGTGCCAGCAGTTTATCCCTGAACGGGGGGTACGAGCAGTACTTC. Translation gives CASSLSLNGGYEQYF. The rearrangement links TRBV27 to TRBJ2-7; TRBD2 matches at 7 bases. Unmatched junction bases numbered 6, after V lost 0 bases and J lost 4 bases. Per germline, CDR1 MNHEY and CDR2 SMNVEV (reference sequence). The CDR3 contains 15 residues.

This clone has a handful of counts. V is TRBV3-1 (or the pseudogene TRBV3-2) and J is TRBJ1-5, with 8 bases lining up with TRBD1. This CDR3 comprises 14 residues. Germline V gives CDR1 LGHDT, CDR2 YNNKEL (reference sequence). J lost 4 bases, V lost 3 bases, and 2 bases had no gene match. The CDR3 is CASSQGTGNQPQHF. CDR3 nucleotides: TGTGCCAGCAGCCAGGGGACAGGAAATCAGCCCCAGCATTTT.

The rearrangement joins TRBV3-1 (or the pseudogene TRBV3-2) to TRBJ2-1, with 8 bases matching TRBD2. This CDR3 has 17 residues. Germline values: CDR1 LGHDT, CDR2 YNNKEL (reference sequence). The V and J ends lost 4 bases and 5 bases, in that order; junction bases with no gene match: 13. The CDR3 DNA follows: TGTGCCAGCAGCCCTCGCCGGGGCCTAGCGGGTAACAATGAGCAGTTCTTC. As protein: CASSPRRGLAGNNEQFF.

This clone was recorded a few times. J is TRBJ1-1 and V is TRBV7-2, with a tentative D call TRBD1 (6 bases). The germline V and J ends were trimmed by 2 bases and 1 base, with 20 bases remaining between them. Germline values: CDR1 SGHTA, CDR2 FQGNSA. The CDR3 runs to 18 residues. CDR3 amino acids: CASSLQGPIGVWNTEAFF. The DNA of the CDR3 is TGTGCCAGCAGCTTACAGGGGCCCATTGGGGTCTGGAACACTGAAGCTTTCTTT.

V gene TRBV30 combines with J gene TRBJ1-5; 10 nucleotides align to TRBD1. The germline gives CDR1 GTSNPN, CDR2 SVGIG (reference sequence). The CDR3 covers 15 residues. Trimming removed 5 bases from V and 3 bases from J; junction bases left unmatched: 7. The DNA for the CDR3 is TGTGCCTGGTCGTCGACAGGGGGCAACAATCAGCCCCAGCATTTT. Its protein is CAWSSTGGNNQPQHF.